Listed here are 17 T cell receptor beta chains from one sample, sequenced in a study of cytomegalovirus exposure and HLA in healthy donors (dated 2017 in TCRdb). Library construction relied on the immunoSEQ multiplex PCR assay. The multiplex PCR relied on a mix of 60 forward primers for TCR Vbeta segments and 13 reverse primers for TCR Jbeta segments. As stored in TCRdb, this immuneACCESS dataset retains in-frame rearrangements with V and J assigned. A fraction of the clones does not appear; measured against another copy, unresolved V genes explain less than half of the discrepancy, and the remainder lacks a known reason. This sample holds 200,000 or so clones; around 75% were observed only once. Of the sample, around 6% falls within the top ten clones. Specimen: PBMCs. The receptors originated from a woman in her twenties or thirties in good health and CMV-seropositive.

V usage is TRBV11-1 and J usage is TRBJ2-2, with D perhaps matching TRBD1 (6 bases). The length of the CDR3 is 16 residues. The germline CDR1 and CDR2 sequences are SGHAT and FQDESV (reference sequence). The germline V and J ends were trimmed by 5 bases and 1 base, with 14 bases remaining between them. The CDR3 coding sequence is TGTGCCAGCAGCCCCCCCGGACAGATGAACACCGGGGAGCTGTTTTTT. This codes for CASSPPGQMNTGELFF.

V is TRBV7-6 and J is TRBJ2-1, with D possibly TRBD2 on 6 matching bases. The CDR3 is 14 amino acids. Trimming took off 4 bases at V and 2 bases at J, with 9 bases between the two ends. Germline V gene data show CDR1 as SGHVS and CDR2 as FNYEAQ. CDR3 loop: CASSSSVAYNEQFF. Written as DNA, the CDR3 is TGTGCCAGCAGCTCTAGCGTGGCCTACAATGAGCAGTTCTTC.

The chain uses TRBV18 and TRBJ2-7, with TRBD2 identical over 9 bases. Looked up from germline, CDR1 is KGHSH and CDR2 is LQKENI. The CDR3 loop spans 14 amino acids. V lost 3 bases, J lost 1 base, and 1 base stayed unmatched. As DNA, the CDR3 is TGTGCCAGCTCACCCCTAGCGGGGTCCTACGAGCAGTACTTC. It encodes CASSPLAGSYEQYF. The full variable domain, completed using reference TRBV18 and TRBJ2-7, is NAGVMQNPRHLVRRRGQEARLRCSPMKGHSHVYWYRQLPEEGLKFMVYLQKENIIDESGMPKERFSAEFPKEGPSILRIQQVVRGDSAAYFCASSPLAGSYEQYFGPGTRLTVT.

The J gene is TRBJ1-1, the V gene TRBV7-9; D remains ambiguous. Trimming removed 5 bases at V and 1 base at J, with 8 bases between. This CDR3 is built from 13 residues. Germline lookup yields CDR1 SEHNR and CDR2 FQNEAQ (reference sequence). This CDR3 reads CASSKAGNTEAFF. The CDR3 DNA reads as TGTGCCAGCAGCAAAGCGGGGAACACTGAAGCTTTCTTT.

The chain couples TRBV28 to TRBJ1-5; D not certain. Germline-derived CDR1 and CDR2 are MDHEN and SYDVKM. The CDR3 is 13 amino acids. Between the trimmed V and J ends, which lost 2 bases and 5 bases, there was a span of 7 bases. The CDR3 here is CASSLGPYQPQHF. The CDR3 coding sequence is TGTGCCAGCAGTTTAGGGCCTTATCAGCCCCAGCATTTT.

CDR3 in DNA: TGCAGCGTTGAACGGGGTACGGTGCACGAGCAGTACTTC. Amino acid sequence: CSVERGTVHEQYF. The genes are TRBV29-1 and TRBJ2-5; D might be TRBD2 (5 bases). Near its end, the DNA agrees better with TRBJ2-7, so the J call may be wrong. Germline V CDR1 and CDR2: SQVTM, ANQGSEA. The CDR3 is 13 amino acids.

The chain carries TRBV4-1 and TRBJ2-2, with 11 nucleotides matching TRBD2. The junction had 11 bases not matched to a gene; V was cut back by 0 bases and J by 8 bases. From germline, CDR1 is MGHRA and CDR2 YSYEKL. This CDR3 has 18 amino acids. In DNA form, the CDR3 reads TGCGCCAGCAGCCAAGAGTCGCGACTAGCGGGGCTGGGGGGGGAGCTGTTTTTT. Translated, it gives CASSQESRLAGLGGELFF.

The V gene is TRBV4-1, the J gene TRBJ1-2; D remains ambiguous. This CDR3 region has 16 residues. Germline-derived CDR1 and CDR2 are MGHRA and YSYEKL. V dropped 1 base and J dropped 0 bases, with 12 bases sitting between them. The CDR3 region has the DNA TGCGCCAGCAGCCAAGTGGGCAGCCTCCCTAACTATGGCTACACCTTC. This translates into CASSQVGSLPNYGYTF.

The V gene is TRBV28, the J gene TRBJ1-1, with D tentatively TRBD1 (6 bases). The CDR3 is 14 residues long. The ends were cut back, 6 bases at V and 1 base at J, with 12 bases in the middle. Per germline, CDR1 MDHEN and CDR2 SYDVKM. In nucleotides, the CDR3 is TGTGCCAGCAGGACCGGGACACCGAACACTGAAGCTTTCTTT. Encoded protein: CASRTGTPNTEAFF.

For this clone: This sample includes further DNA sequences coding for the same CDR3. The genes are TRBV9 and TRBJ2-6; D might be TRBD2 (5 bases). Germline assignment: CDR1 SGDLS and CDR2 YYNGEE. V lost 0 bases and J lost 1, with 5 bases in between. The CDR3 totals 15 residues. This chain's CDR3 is CASSVAGSGANVLTF. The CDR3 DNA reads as TGTGCCAGCAGCGTAGCGGGATCTGGGGCCAACGTCCTGACTTTC.

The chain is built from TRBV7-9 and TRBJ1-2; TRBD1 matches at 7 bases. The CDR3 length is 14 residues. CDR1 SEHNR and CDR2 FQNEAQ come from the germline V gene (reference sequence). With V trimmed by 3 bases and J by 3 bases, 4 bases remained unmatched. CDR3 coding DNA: TGTGCCAGCAGCTTTCTCACAGGGGACTATGGCTACACCTTC. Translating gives CASSFLTGDYGYTF.

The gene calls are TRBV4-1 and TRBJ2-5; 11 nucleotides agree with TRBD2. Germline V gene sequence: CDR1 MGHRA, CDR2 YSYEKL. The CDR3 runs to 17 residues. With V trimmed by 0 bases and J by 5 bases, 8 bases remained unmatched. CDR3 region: CASSQDRPSGGRETQYF. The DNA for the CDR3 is TGCGCCAGCAGCCAAGATCGGCCTAGCGGGGGGCGGGAGACCCAGTACTTC.

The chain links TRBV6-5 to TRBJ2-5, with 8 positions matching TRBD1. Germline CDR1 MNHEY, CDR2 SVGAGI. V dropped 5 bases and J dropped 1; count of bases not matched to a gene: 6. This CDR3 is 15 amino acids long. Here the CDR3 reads CASSRRTGRQETQYF. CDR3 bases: TGTGCCAGCAGTAGACGGACAGGGCGCCAAGAGACCCAGTACTTC.

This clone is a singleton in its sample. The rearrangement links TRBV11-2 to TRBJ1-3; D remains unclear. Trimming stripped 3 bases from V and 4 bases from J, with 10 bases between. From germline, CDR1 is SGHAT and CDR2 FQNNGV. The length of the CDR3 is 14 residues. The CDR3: CASSFEVYGNTIYF. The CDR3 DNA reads TGTGCCAGCAGCTTCGAGGTTTACGGAAACACCATATATTTT.

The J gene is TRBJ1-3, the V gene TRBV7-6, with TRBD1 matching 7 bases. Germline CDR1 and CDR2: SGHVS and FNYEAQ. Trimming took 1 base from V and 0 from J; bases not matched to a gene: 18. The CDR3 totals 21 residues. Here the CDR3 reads CASSLGSGTARGLDSGNTIYF. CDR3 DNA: TGTGCCAGCAGCTTAGGTTCCGGGACAGCCCGGGGCTTAGACTCTGGAAACACCATATATTTT.

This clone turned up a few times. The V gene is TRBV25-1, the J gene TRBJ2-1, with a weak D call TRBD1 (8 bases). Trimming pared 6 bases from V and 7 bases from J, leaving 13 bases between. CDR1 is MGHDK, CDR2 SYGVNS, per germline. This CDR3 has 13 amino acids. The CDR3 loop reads CASRDREGNEQFF. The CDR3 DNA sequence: TGTGCCAGCAGGGACAGGGAGGGGAATGAGCAGTTCTTC.

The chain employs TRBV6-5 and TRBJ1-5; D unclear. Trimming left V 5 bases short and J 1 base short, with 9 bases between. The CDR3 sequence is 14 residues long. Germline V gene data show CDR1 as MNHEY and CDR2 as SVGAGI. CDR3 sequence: CASSPRLSNQPQHF. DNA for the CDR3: TGTGCCAGCAGTCCACGACTGAGCAATCAGCCCCAGCATTTT.